This T cell receptor (beta chain) was captured in a study of long-term antiretroviral therapy in people with HIV (dated by TCRdb to between 2020 and 2023). Concerning the study at large: The earliest samples were collected roughly a decade before the 2015 WHO recommendation for immediate ART, at a time when ART was usually postponed until CD4 counts fell. Whether ART initiation and durable HIV suppression were associated with changes in peripheral blood TRB repertoire composition and diversity was tested in a retrospective serial study. A total of some 210 cryopreserved PBMC samples were contributed to the cohort by 30 adults with confirmed HIV infection, with samples collected serially over a mean of approximately six years (range 1-12). Of the approximately 32 participants with HIV, 10 to 11 were female. No cross-contamination during QIAcube processing was shown when test extractions of a monoclonal T-cell line were performed alongside roughly 30 polyclonal samples.

The V and J ends are trimmed by 1 base and 5 bases, leaving 11 bases between them. The CDR3, cysteine through phenylalanine, is 14 amino acids long. The DNA shown is the 42-base CDR3, in frame from base 1. The germline V gene gives CDR1 as LGHNA and CDR2 as YSLEER. On the study overall, not on this receptor specifically: Inferences about post-ART repertoire changes are limited because no data were available on ART adherence, viral resistance or therapy changes. Starting ART was linked to a significant rise in TRB diversity, yet even after long-term ART the diversity remained significantly lower than in transplant donor controls. Expanded TRB clones identified before ART initiation dominated the repertoire at all time points, although this dominance fluctuated and declined in many PLHIV after ART. HIV repertoires had narrower CDR3 length ranges than controls, and the network structure suggested an antigen-experienced repertoire that shifted only slightly toward naive after ART. Because pre-ART samples had limited cell numbers, unsorted PBMC were profiled rather than sorted CD4+ and CD8+ T cells. The samples were dated from the mid-2000s to the late 2010s, and the ART regimens that were used may be less effective than current ART regimens. Since PBMC availability was limited, sequencing covered only the TCR beta chain, with no alpha chain pairing.

Participants were included only if at least one PBMC sample before ART initiation and at least two post-ART samples were available. Treatment was received in the United States of America by all participants with HIV. Before DNA extraction, cryopreserved samples of about 0.9-11 million PBMC were thawed and washed. At the time of the earliest PBMC sample for each participant with HIV, ages ranged from about 20 to 54 years. PBMC samples were contributed by each participant from 1-4 timepoints before ART initiation and 2-8 timepoints after ART initiation, with a median of 7 samples. Serial HIV viral load, CD4+ T-cell count, ART history and demographic data were obtained for every participant. A Qiagen kit on a QIAcube was used to extract genomic DNA from unsorted PBMC, with samples processed in batches of 12. The immunoSEQ hsTCRB v3.0 assay was used at survey level resolution to sequence the TRB variable region. The target sequencing depth for TRB was roughly 40,000-55,000 T-cell genomes per sample. TRB libraries were pooled and sequenced on an Illumina MiSeq using a v3 150-cycle kit. In the authors' own workflow: Repertoire analysis was run in R within a reproducible Nextflow workflow that covered QC, data transformation and analysis. LymphoSeq2, an R package for AIRR-Seq data exploration, was used to implement custom analyses. A few samples yielding fewer than 5000 total TRB sequences were excluded, leaving around 190 analyzed HIV repertoires. Of the roughly 180 retained HIV repertoires, 55 to 60 were collected before and under 150 after ART initiation. Repertoires were downsampled to 5000 TRB nucleotide sequences, with summary statistics averaged over 100 downsampling iterations. TRB sequences were retained for analysis only if CDR3 regions of at least seven amino acids were present. A Shannon entropy-derived clonality score and the Gini coefficient were used to measure diversity. In repertoire networks, the top 5000 CDR3 amino acid sequences were linked whenever an edit distance of one separated two sequences. For TRB CDR3 amino acid sequences, antigen specificity groups and MHC restriction were predicted with GLIPH2. To flag known CMV, EBV, HIV or tissue antigen associations, CDR3 amino acid sequences were matched against VDJdb and McPAS-TCR. Pre-ART, post-ART and control groups were compared with Wilcoxon signed-rank tests and Holm-Bonferroni correction. Sourced from immuneACCESS, this table was stored by TCRdb with only in-frame sequences that have V and J called. A share of the clones is absent; for the studies checked, an unresolved V gene accounts for under half, and the remainder has no known explanation. V, J and clone size are those of that table, while D and trimming were read from the DNA. The sample records some 21,000 clones, 80% to 85% of which are singletons. Roughly 12% of the sample goes to the ten largest clones.

Points on this clone: Its recognized antigen is unknown. There are no base qualities to consult, and no much larger clone falls within one base.

The sample in question was unsorted PBMCs, obtained 0.1 years before starting antiretroviral therapy. The chain is made from TRBV4-3 and TRBJ2-5; TRBD2 might be the D gene, on 5 matching bases. This receptor was taken from a man aged 35 to 55 with HIV. The CDR3 here reads CASSQGLLVETQYF. The bases are TGCGCCAGCAGCCAAGGATTACTAGTGGAGACCCAGTACTTC.